This T cell receptor (beta chain) was recorded in a study of cytomegalovirus exposure and HLA in healthy donors. Study-wide findings and caveats: According to an earlier analysis, most TCR beta V segments yielded productive rearrangements about 87% or about 30% of the time.

As regards this clone: Its antigen is unidentified.

13 Jbeta primers and 60 Vbeta primers were used for the PCR. TCRdb keeps only in-frame clones here, not all; method: immunoSEQ multiplex PCR. The table shows over 95,000 clones, with around three quarters occurring only once. The CDR3 runs 13 residues. CDR1 is ENHRY and CDR2 is SYGVKD in the germline V gene. The V gene lost 9 bases and the J gene lost 2 bases, with 12 bases spanning the gap. The chain has TRBV10-3 and TRBJ2-3, with D possibly matching TRBD2 (6 bases). Material for sequencing was PBMCs. This TCR derives from a man aged 40-49 years in good health and CMV-seropositive. CDR3 amino acids: CAMTGRDTDTQYF. The CDR3 DNA follows: TGTGCCATGACTGGGCGGGACACAGATACGCAGTATTTT.